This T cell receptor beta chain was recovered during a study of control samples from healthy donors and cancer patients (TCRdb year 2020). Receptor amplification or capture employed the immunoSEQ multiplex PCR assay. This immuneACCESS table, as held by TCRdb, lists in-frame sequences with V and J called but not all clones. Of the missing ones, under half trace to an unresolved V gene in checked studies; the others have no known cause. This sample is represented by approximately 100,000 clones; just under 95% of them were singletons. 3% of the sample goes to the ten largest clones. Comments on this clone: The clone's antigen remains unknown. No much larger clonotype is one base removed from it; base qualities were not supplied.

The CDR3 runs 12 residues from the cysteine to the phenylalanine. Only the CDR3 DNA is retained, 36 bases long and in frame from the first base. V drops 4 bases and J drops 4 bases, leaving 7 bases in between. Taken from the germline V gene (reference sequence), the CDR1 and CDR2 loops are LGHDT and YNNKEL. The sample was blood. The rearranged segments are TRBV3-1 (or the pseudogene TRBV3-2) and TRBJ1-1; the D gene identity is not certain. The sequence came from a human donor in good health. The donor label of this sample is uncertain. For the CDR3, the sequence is CASSLYGTEAFF. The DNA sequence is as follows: TGTGCCAGCAGCCTATATGGCACTGAAGCTTTCTTT.